The next 7 T cell receptor beta chains were all read from a single sample in a study of regulatory T cells in long-lasting Graves disease. Both iRepertoire HTBI primers and Arm-PCR of CDR3 regions were used to build the TCR beta libraries. TCRdb itself ran the multiplex PCR reads through MiXCR, one entry per CDR3 protein. The sample contains about half a million distinct CDR3 sequences, approximately 23% of which appear only once. Time point defined: persistent/refractory GD, antithyroid drugs over 5 years with positive TRAb. Generation of the TCR library employed RNA extracted from PBMCs. The input for sequencing was peripheral blood mononuclear cells (PBMCs), taken when the disease was refractory, from a patient treated with antithyroid drugs. All receptors come from a female donor with Graves disease.

This clonotype was seen at least ten times. The J gene is TRBJ2-5, the V gene TRBV3-1; maybe TRBD2 (6 bases). Germline CDR1 reads LGHDT; CDR2 reads YNNKEL (reference sequence). This CDR3 has 13 amino acids. V was shortened by 2 bases and J by 2 bases, with 6 bases between the two germline ends. The CDR3 region is CASSQRGQETQYF. Written as DNA, the CDR3 is TGTGCCAGCAGCCAACGGGGGCAAGAGACCCAGTACTTC.

The chain is built from TRBV28 and TRBJ1-6, with TRBD1 as a possible D gene (6 bases). The CDR3 has 13 amino acids. Trimming removed 8 bases at V and 14 bases at J, with 19 bases between. Germline V gene lookup returns CDR1 MDHEN and CDR2 SYDVKM. This chain's CDR3 is CASPDRLTGSLHF. CDR3 DNA: TGTGCCAGCCCCGACAGGCTTACGGGGTCCCTCCACTTT.

This clonotype was seen more than once but under ten times. The chain joins TRBV7-8 to TRBJ1-1, with D possibly being TRBD1 (5 bases). V was pared by 6 bases and J by 4 bases, with 12 bases between. This CDR3 is built from 13 residues. Germline CDR1 SGHVS, CDR2 FQNEAQ. The CDR3 is CASSPGIATEAFF. The DNA of the CDR3 is TGTGCCAGCAGTCCAGGGATCGCCACTGAAGCTTTCTTT.

This clonotype has ten or more counts. V is TRBV29-1 and J is TRBJ2-7; D possibly uses TRBD1 or TRBD2 (5 bases each). Trimming left V 1 base short and J 6 bases short, with 25 bases between. This CDR3 has 17 amino acids. Germline assignment: CDR1 SQVTM and CDR2 ANQGSEA. This chain's CDR3 is CSVEAAMGPDYTLEQYF. CDR3 sequence (DNA): TGCAGCGTTGAAGCGGCGATGGGGCCAGACTACACTCTCGAGCAGTACTTC.

The count of this clonotype is one. The chain combines TRBV28 with TRBJ2-3, with 11 bases aligning to TRBD2. Germline V lookup: CDR1 MDHEN, CDR2 SYDVKM. The CDR3 loop spans 15 amino acids. V shed 2 bases and J 6 bases; nucleotides not matched to a gene: 4. The CDR3 spells CASSLIAGGPDTQYF. CDR3 bases: TGTGCCAGCAGTTTAATAGCGGGAGGGCCGGATACGCAGTATTTT.

This clonotype has a handful of counts. The DNA for the CDR3 is TGCAGCACTACAGAGAACACCGGGGAGCTGTTTTTT. Its translation: CSTTENTGELFF. The V and J genes are TRBV29-1 and TRBJ2-2; no clear D gene. Germline V CDR1 and CDR2: SQVTM, ANQGSEA. This CDR3 region has 12 residues. V gave up 8 bases and J gave up 1 base, with 8 bases separating them.

The genes are TRBV2 and TRBJ2-1; TRBD2 matches at 7 bases. Germline V gene sequence: CDR1 SNHLY, CDR2 FYNNEI. Unmatched junction bases numbered 9, after V lost 7 bases and J lost 6 bases. The CDR3 contains 14 residues. CDR3 bases: TGTGCCAGCATCGCCGGGAGGACTTCCAATGAGCAGTTCTTC. Protein product: CASIAGRTSNEQFF.